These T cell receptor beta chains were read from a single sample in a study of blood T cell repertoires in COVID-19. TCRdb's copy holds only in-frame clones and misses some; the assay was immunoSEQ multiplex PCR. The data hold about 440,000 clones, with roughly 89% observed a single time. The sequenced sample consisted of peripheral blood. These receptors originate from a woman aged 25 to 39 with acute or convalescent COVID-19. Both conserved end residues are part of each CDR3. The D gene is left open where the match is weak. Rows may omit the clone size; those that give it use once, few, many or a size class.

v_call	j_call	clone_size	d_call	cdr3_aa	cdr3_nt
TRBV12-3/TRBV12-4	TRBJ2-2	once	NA	CASRIRGTGELFF	TGTGCCAGCAGAATCCGCGGAACCGGGGAGCTGTTTTTT
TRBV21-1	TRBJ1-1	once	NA	CASRDMYTEAFF	TGTGCCAGCAGGGACATGTACACTGAAGCTTTCTTT
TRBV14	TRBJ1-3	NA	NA	CASSAQGSGNTIYF	TGTGCCAGCAGCGCCCAGGGCTCCGGAAACACCATATATTTT
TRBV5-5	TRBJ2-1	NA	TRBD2	CASSETSGTYNEQFF	TGTGCCAGCAGCGAGACTAGCGGGACCTACAATGAGCAGTTCTTC
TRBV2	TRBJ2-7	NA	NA	CASSEPGLHEQYF	TGTGCCAGCAGTGAACCAGGGCTCCACGAGCAGTACTTC
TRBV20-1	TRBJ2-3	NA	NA	CSASQGWVTDTQYF	TGCAGTGCTAGTCAGGGTTGGGTAACAGATACGCAGTATTTT
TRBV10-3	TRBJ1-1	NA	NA	CAIRQGQSGTEAFF	TGTGCCATCAGGCAGGGGCAAAGTGGCACTGAAGCTTTCTTT
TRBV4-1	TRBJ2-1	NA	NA	CASSQDPGAPYNEQFF	TGCGCCAGCAGCCAAGATCCAGGGGCTCCCTACAATGAGCAGTTCTTC
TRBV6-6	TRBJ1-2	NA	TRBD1	CASSKGGQGAANGYTF	TGTGCCAGCAGTAAGGGAGGACAGGGGGCTGCAAATGGCTACACCTTC
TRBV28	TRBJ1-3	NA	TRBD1	CASSLSGTGRNTIYF	TGTGCCAGCAGTTTATCCGGGACAGGGAGAAACACCATATATTTT